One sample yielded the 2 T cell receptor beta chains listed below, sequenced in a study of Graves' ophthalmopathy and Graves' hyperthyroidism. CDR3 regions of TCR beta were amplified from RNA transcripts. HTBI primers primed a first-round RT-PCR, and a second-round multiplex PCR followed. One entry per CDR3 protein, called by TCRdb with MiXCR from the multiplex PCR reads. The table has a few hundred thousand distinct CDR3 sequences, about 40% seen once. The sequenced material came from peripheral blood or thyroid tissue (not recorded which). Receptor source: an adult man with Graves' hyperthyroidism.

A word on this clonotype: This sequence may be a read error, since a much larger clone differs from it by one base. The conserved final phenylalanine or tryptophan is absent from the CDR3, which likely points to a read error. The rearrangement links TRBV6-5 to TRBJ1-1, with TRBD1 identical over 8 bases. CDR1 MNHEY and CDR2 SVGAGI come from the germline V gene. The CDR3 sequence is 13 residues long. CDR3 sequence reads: CGSAVTRDRGAFL. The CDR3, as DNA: TGTGGGAGCGCAGTTACTCGAGACAGGGGAGCTTTCCTT.

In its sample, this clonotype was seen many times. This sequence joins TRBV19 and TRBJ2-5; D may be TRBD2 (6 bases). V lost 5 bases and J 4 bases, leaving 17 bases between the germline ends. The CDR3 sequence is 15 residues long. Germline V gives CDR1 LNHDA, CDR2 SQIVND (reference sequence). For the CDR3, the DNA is TGTGCCAGTAGTGAACGGGACTTTTGGAGAGAGACCCAGTACTTC. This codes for CASSERDFWRETQYF.